This TCR beta chain was found in a study of T-cell reconstitution after alpha-beta-depleted transplantation in children. CDR3 length: 15 residues. The V and J ends lost 8 bases and 10 bases, in that order; junction bases with no gene match: 16. The V gene's germline CDR1 is ENHRY and CDR2 SYGVKD. This clonotype was observed many times. Unique molecular identifiers were incorporated when the TCRbeta library was constructed. TCRdb reprocessed the PCR reads via MiXCR and lists one record per CDR3 protein. The sample carries over 550,000 distinct CDR3 sequences, 10% recorded once. The input for sequencing was PBMCs from the stem cell graft donor, taken from the stem cell graft. The clonotype was recovered from a human donor who donated a stem cell graft to a child with acute myeloid leukemia. This rearrangement joins TRBV10-3 to TRBJ2-2, with 7 bases that match TRBD2. The CDR3 loop is CAISRGREGLKELFF. The DNA for the CDR3 is TGTGCCATCTCACGCGGGAGAGAGGGGCTCAAGGAGCTGTTTTTT.